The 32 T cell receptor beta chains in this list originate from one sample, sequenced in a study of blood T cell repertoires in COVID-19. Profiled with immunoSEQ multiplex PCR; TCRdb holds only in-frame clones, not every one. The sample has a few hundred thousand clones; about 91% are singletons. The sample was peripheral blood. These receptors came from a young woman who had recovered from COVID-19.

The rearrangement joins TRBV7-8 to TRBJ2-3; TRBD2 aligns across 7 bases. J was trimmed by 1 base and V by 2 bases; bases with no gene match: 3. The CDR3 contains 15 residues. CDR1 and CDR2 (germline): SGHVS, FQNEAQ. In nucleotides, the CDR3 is TGTGCCAGCAGCTTACTTCGGGGGGGCACAGATACGCAGTATTTT. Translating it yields CASSLLRGGTDTQYF.

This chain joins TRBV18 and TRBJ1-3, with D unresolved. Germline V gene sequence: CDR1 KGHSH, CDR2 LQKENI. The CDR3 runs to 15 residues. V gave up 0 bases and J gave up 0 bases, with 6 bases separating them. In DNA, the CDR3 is TGTGCCAGCTCACCACCTTTGAGCTCTGGAAACACCATATATTTT. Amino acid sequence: CASSPPLSSGNTIYF.

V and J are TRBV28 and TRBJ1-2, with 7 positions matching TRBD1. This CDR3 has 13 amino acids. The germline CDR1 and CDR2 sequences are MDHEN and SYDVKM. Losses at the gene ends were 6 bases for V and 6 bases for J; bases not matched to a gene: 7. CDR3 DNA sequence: TGTGCCAGCAGACGAACAGGGGTTAATGGCTACACCTTC. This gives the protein CASRRTGVNGYTF.

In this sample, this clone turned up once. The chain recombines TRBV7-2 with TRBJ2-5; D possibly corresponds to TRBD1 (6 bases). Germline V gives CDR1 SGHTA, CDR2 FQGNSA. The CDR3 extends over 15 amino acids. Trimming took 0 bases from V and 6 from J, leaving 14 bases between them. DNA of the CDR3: TGTGCCAGCAGCTTAGCGCAGGGGACCCGGAAGACCCAGTACTTC. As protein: CASSLAQGTRKTQYF.

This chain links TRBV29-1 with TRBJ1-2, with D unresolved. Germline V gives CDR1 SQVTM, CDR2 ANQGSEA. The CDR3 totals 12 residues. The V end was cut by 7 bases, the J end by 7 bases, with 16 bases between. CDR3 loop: CSARGPEGGYTF. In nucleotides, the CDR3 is TGCAGCGCCCGAGGTCCGGAGGGTGGCTACACCTTC.

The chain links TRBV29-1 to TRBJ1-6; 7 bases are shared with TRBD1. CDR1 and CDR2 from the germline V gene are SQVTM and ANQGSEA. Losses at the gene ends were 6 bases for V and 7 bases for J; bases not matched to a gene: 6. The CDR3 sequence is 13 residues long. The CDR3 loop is CSVSQGPNSPLHF. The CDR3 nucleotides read TGCAGCGTGTCACAGGGGCCGAATTCACCCCTCCACTTT.

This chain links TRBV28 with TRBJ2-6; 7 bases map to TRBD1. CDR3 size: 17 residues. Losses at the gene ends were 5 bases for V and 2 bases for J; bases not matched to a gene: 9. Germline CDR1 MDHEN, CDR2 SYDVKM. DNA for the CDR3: TGTGCCAGCAGTCCCCCGACAGGGCGTCCTGGGGCCAACGTCCTGACTTTC. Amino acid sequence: CASSPPTGRPGANVLTF.

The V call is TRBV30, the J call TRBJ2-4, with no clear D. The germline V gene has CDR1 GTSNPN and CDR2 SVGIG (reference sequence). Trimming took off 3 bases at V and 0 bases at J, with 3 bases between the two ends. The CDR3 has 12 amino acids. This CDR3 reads CAWSLAKNIQYF. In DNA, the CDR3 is TGTGCCTGGAGCCTAGCCAAAAACATTCAGTACTTC.

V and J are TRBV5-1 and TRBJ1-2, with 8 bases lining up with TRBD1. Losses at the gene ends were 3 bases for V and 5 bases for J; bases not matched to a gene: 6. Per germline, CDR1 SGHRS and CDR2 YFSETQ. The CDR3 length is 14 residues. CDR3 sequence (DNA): TGCGCCAGCAGCTGGTACGGACAGGGTTATGGCTACACCTTC. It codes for CASSWYGQGYGYTF.

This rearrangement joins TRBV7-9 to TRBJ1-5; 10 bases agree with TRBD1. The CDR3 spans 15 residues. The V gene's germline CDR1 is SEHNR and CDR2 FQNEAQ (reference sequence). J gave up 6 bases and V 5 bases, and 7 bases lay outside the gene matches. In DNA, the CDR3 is TGTGCCAGCAGCCAGGGGACAGGGGCAAGTCAGCCCCAGCATTTT. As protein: CASSQGTGASQPQHF.

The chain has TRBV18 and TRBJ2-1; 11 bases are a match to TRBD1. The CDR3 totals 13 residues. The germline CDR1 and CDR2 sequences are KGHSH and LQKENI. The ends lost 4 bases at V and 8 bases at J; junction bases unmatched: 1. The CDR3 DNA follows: TGTGCCAGCTCACTGGGACAGGGGGATGAGCAGTTCTTC. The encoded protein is CASSLGQGDEQFF.

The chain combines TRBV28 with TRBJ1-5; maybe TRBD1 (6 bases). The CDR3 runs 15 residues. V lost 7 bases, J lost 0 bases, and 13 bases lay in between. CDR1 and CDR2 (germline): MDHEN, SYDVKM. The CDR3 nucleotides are TGTGCCAGCACACTTGGGACACCTAGCAATCAGCCCCAGCATTTT. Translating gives CASTLGTPSNQPQHF.

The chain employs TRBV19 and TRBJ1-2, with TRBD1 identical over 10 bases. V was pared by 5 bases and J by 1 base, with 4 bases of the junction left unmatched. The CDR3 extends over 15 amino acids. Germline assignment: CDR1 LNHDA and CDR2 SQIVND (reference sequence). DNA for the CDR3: TGTGCCAGTAGTGCCTGGACAGGGGGTAACTATGGCTACACCTTC. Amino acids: CASSAWTGGNYGYTF. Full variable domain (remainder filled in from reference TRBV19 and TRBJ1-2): DGGITQSPKYLFRKEGQNVTLSCEQNLNHDAMYWYRQDPGQGLRLIYYSQIVNDFQKGDIAEGYSVSREKKESFPLTVTSAQKNPTAFYLCASSAWTGGNYGYTFGSGTRLTVV.

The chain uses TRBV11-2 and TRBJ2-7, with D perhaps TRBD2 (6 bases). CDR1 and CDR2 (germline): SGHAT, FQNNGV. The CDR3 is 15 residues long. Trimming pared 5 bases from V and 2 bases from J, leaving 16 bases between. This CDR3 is CASSPTRESPYEQYF. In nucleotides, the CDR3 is TGTGCCAGCAGCCCGACCCGGGAGTCTCCCTACGAGCAGTACTTC.

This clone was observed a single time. The CDR3 region is CASSKGGAAFYEQFF. The CDR3 DNA sequence: TGTGCCAGTAGTAAAGGGGGGGCCGCGTTCTATGAGCAGTTCTTC. The V gene is TRBV19, the J gene TRBJ2-1; D perhaps matches TRBD2 (7 bases). This CDR3 contains 15 residues. Trimming shortened V by 4 bases and J by 8 bases, and 18 bases separated the two germline ends. CDR1 and CDR2 from the germline V gene are LNHDA and SQIVND (reference sequence). Looking up the rest from reference TRBV19 and TRBJ2-1 gives the full variable domain: DGGITQSPKYLFRKEGQNVTLSCEQNLNHDAMYWYRQDPGQGLRLIYYSQIVNDFQKGDIAEGYSVSREKKESFPLTVTSAQKNPTAFYLCASSKGGAAFYEQFFGPGTRLTVL.

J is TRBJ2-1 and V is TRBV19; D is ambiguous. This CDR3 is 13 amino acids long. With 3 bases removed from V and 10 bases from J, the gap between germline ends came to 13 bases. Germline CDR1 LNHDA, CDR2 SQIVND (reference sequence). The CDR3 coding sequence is TGTGCCAGTAGTATTCCCCAACTCGGGGAGCAGTTCTTC. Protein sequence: CASSIPQLGEQFF.

CDR3 sequence (DNA): TGCAGCGTTAGGACAGGACGCACAGATACGCAGTATTTT. Translating it yields CSVRTGRTDTQYF. This sequence joins TRBV29-1 and TRBJ2-3; TRBD1 matches 7 bases. The CDR3 contains 13 residues. The germline gives CDR1 SQVTM, CDR2 ANQGSEA. Trimming at V came to 5 bases and at J to 1 base, leaving 3 bases not matched to a gene.

As DNA, the CDR3 is TGTGCCAGCAGTACCGGGACAGGGTTCTACGAGCAGTACTTC. It encodes CASSTGTGFYEQYF. The chain joins TRBV2 to TRBJ2-7; TRBD1 matches at 9 bases. CDR1 and CDR2 from the germline V gene are SNHLY and FYNNEI. V shed 5 bases and J 3 bases; nucleotides not matched to a gene: 5. The CDR3 loop spans 14 amino acids.

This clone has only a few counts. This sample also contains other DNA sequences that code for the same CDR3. CDR3 protein: CASSLSGANTGELFF. In nucleotides, the CDR3 is TGCGCCAGCAGCTTGTCAGGGGCGAACACCGGGGAGCTGTTTTTT. The chain joins TRBV5-1 to TRBJ2-2; TRBD1 might be the D (6 bases). This CDR3 has 15 amino acids. Trimming left V 1 base short and J 0 bases short, with 7 bases between. Germline V CDR1 and CDR2: SGHRS, YFSETQ.

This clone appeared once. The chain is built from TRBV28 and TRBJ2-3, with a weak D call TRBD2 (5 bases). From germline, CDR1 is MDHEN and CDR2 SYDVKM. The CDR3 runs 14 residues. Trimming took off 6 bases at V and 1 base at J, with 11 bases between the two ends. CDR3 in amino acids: CASSRAEGTDTQYF. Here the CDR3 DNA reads TGTGCCAGCAGCCGAGCGGAGGGCACAGATACGCAGTATTTT.

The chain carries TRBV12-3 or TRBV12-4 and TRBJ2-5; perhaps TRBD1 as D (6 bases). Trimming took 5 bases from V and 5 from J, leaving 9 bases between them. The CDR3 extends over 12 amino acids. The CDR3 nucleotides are TGTGCCAGCAGTCAGGGGCGCGAGACCCAGTACTTC. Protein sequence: CASSQGRETQYF.

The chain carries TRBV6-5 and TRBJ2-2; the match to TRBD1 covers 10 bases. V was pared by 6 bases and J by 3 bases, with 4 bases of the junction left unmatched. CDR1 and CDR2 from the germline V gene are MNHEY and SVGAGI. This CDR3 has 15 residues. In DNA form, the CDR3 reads TGTGCCAGCAGCTCCGGGACAGGGGACACCGGGGAGCTGTTTTTT. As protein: CASSSGTGDTGELFF.

The DNA for the CDR3 is TGTGCCAGCTCACGAGGCAGGGGGCTTTCCTACGAGCAGTACTTC. It codes for CASSRGRGLSYEQYF. The V gene is TRBV18, the J gene TRBJ2-7, with 8 bases lining up with TRBD1. J gave up 1 base and V 4 bases, and 6 bases lay outside the gene matches. Germline values: CDR1 KGHSH, CDR2 LQKENI. This CDR3 comprises 15 residues.

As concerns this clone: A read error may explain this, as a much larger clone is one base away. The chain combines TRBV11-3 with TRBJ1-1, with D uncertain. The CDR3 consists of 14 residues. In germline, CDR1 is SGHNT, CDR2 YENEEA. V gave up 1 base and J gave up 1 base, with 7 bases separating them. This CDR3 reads CASSLAGGNTEAFF. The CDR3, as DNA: TGTGCCAGCAGCTTAGCGGGTGGGAACACTGAAGCTTTCTTT.

CDR3 protein: CASSQDRTGSSYEQYF. CDR3 in DNA: TGCGCCAGCAGCCAGGACCGGACAGGTAGCTCCTACGAGCAGTACTTC. The V gene is TRBV4-1, the J gene TRBJ2-7; TRBD1 matches at 7 bases. Germline CDR1 MGHRA, CDR2 YSYEKL. The CDR3 has 16 amino acids. With V trimmed by 3 bases and J by 0 bases, 8 bases remained unmatched.

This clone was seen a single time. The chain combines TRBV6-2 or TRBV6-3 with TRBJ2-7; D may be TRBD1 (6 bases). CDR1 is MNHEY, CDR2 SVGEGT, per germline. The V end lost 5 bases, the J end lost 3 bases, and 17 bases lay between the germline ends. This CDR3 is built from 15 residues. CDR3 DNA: TGTGCCAGCAGTGACTGGACAGTCTGGAACTACGAGCAGTACTTC. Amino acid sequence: CASSDWTVWNYEQYF.

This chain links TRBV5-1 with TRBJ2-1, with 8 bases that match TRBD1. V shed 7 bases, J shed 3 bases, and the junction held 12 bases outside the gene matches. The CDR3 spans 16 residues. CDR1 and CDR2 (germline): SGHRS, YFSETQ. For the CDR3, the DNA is TGCGCCAGCCCCATCATCGACAGGGGCAACTACAATGAGCAGTTCTTC. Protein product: CASPIIDRGNYNEQFF. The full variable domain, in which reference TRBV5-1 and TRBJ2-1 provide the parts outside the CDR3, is KAGVTQTPRYLIKTRGQQVTLSCSPISGHRSVSWYQQTPGQGLQFLFEYFSETQRNKGNFPGRFSGRQFSNSRSEMNVSTLELGDSALYLCASPIIDRGNYNEQFFGPGTRLTVL.

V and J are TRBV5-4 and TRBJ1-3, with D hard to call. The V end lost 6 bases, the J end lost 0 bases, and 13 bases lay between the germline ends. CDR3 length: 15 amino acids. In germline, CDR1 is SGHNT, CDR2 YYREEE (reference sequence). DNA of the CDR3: TGTGCCAGCAACGAGGGCGGTAGCTCTGGAAACACCATATATTTT. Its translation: CASNEGGSSGNTIYF.

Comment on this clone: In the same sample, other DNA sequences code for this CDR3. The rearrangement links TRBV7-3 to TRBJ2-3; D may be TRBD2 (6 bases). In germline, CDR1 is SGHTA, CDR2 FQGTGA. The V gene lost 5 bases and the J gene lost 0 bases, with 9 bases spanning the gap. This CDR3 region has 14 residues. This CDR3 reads CASSPGLSTDTQYF. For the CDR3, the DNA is TGTGCCAGCAGCCCGGGACTTAGCACAGATACGCAGTATTTT. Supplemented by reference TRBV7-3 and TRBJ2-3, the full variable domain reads GAGVSQTPSNKVTEKGKYVELRCDPISGHTALYWYRQSLGQGPEFLIYFQGTGAADDSGLPNDRFFAVRPEGSVSTLKIQRTERGDSAVYLCASSPGLSTDTQYFGPGTRLTVL.

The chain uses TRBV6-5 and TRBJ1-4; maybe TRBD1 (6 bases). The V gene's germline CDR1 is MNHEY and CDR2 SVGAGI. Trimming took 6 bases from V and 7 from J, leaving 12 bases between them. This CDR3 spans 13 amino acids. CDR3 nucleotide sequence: TGTGCCAGCAGGACCTCAGGGGTTGAAAAACTGTTTTTT. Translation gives CASRTSGVEKLFF.

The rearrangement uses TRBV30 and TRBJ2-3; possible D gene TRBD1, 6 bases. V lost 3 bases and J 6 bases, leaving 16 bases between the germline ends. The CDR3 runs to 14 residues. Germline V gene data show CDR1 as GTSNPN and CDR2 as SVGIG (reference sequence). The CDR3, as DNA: TGTGCCTGGAGCTCCAGGGGTCGAGGGGATACGCAGTATTTT. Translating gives CAWSSRGRGDTQYF.

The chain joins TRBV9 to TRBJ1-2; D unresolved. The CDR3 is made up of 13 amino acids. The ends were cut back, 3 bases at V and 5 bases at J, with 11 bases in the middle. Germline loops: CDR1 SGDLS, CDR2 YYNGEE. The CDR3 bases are TGTGCCAGCAGCGCTACGAACAGTTATGGCTACACCTTC. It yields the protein CASSATNSYGYTF.